This TCR beta chain was identified during a study of T cell repertoires in cytomegalovirus infection. Study-level information: It can be stated that public TCR beta signatures indicated CMV infection as well as a matching HLA type.

General study points: Carriage of CMV together with the relevant HLA was identifiable through cumulative public TCR beta family frequency. Across the ex vivo response, the dominant clonotypes were HLA-C-restricted CMV-specific TCR beta clonotypes.

From germline, CDR1 is SQVTM and CDR2 ANQGSEA. CDR3 length: 14 residues. The V gene end was trimmed by 7 bases and the J gene end by 5 bases; junction bases not matched to a gene: 12. TCRdb re-analysed the reads in MiXCR, keeping a single row per CDR3 protein. This sample carries approximately 700,000 distinct CDR3 sequences, roughly a third of them seen once, and the ten largest clones take 2.5% to 3.5%. The sample holds a few counts of this clonotype. The antigen is undetermined. This receptor was identified in a human donor in good health (CMV status not recorded). Some clones in this sample may be carry-over from other donors' samples. This sequence joins TRBV29-1 and TRBJ1-1; 8 bases match TRBD1. The sequenced sample was PBMCs. The DNA for the CDR3 is TGCAGCGGAAGTCGACAGGGGCTGAGAACTGAAGCTTTCTTT. Translated: CSGSRQGLRTEAFF.